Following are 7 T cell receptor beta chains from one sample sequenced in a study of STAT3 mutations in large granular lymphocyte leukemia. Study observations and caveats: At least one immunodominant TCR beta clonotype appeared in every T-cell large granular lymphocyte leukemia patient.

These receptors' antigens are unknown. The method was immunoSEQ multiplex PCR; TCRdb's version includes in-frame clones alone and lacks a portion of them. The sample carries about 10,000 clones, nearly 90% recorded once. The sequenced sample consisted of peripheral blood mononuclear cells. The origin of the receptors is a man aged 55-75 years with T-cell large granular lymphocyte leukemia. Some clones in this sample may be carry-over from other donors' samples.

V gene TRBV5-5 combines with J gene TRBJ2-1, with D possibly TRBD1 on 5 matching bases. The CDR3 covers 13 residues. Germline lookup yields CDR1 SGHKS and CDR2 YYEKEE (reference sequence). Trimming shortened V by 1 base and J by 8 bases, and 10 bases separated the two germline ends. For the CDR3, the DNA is TGTGCCAGCAGCTTGCCAGGGTTGGATGAGCAGTTCTTC. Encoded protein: CASSLPGLDEQFF.

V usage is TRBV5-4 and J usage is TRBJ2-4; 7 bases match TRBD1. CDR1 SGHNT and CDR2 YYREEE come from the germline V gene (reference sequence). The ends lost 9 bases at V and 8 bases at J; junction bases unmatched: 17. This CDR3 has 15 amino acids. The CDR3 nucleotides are TGTGCCATGTCCCCTACAGGGGAGAATTGGGACATTCAGTACTTC. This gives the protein CAMSPTGENWDIQYF.

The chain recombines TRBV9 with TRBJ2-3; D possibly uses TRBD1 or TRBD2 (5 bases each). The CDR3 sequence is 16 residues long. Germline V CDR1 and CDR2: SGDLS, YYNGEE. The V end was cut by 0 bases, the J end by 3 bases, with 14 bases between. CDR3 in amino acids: CASSVVGTRETDTQYF. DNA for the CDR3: TGTGCCAGCAGCGTAGTGGGGACCCGCGAGACAGATACGCAGTATTTT.

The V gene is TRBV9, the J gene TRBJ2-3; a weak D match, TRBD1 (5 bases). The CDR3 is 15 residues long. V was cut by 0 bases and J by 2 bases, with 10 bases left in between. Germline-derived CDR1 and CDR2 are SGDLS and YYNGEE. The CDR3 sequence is CASSVGTGPTDTQYF. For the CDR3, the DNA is TGTGCCAGCAGCGTAGGAACAGGCCCCACAGATACGCAGTATTTT. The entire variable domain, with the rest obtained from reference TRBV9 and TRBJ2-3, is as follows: DSGVTQTPKHLITATGQRVTLRCSPRSGDLSVYWYQQSLDQGLQFLIQYYNGEERAKGNILERFSAQQFPDLHSELNLSSLELGDSALYFCASSVGTGPTDTQYFGPGTRLTVL.

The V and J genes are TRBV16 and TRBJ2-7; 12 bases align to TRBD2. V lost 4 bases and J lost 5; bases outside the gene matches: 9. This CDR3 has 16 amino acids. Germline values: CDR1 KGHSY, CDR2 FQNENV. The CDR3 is CASSPLAGGPNDEQYF. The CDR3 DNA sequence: TGTGCCAGCAGCCCGCTAGCGGGAGGGCCTAACGACGAGCAGTACTTC.

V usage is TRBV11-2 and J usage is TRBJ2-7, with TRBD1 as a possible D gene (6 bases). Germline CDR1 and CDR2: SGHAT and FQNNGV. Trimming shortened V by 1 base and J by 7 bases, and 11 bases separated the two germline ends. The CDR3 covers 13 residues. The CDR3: CASSLGDRREQYF. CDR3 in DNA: TGTGCCAGCAGCTTAGGCGACAGGCGGGAGCAGTACTTC.

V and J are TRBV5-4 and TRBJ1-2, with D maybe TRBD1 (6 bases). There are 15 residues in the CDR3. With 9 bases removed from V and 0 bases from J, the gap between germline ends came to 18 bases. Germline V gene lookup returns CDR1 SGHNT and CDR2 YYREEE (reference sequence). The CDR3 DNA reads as TGTGCCATCCAACAGGGAACCCACGCTAACTATGGCTACACCTTC. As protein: CAIQQGTHANYGYTF.